The TCR beta chain under discussion was sequenced for a study of patients and donors after allogeneic stem cell transplantation. MiXCR, run by TCRdb on the RT-PCR reads, gives a single entry per CDR3 protein. The sample lists fewer than 250,000 distinct CDR3 sequences; roughly 14% were seen once. There are a few counts of this clonotype. The germline V gene has CDR1 SGHTA and CDR2 FQGNSA. J was trimmed by 7 bases and V by 4 bases; bases with no gene match: 8. The length of the CDR3 is 15 residues. This sequence joins TRBV7-2 and TRBJ1-4, with TRBD1 matching 8 bases. Source material: blood, either unsorted or a sorted T cell fraction (not recorded which). The TCR originated in a human donor who was either an allogeneic HSCT recipient or a stem cell or donor lymphocyte infusion donor (not recorded which). It is not recorded whose cells these are; they may come from a transplant donor. CDR3 DNA sequence: TGTGCCAGCAGCTCGCCGGGACAGGCACGTGAAAAACTGTTTTTT. Protein: CASSSPGQAREKLFF.